The clone carrying this T cell receptor beta chain occurred a few times. Its antigen is unidentified. The sample originates from a study of early T cells in non-severe SARS-CoV-2 infection. About the research overall: Sequencing used unsorted whole-blood bulk RNA, so chains lack pairing. General study points: Comparison of clonotypes with VDJdb favored anti-spike CD8 responses while missing private and CD4 specificities.

Each CDR3 protein gets one entry after TCRdb re-called the 5' RACE reads with MiXCR. The repertoire holds 50,000 to 60,000 distinct CDR3 sequences, around 9% seen once, with less than 25% in the top ten. The V gene's germline CDR1 is LNHDA and CDR2 SQIVND (reference sequence). This CDR3 is built from 15 residues. V lost 10 bases and J 3 bases, leaving 21 bases between the germline ends. This chain links TRBV19 with TRBJ1-1; no firm D call. This clonotype originated in an adult who was a healthcare worker with PCR-confirmed SARS-CoV-2 infection or an uninfected control (not recorded which). The source material was whole blood. The CDR3 sequence is CATRAPGSSYTEAFF. Written as DNA, the CDR3 is TGTGCCACTCGTGCTCCCGGATCTAGCTACACTGAAGCTTTCTTT. The full variable domain, in which reference TRBV19 and TRBJ1-1 provide the parts outside the CDR3, is DGGITQSPKYLFRKEGQNVTLSCEQNLNHDAMYWYRQDPGQGLRLIYYSQIVNDFQKGDIAEGYSVSREKKESFPLTVTSAQKNPTAFYLCATRAPGSSYTEAFFGQGTRLTVV.